The 32 T cell receptor beta chains in this list originate from one sample, sequenced in a study of post-analysis software for immune sequencing data. Study findings and constraints: Five TRBV segments occurring more often in patients than controls included TRBV5-6, TRBV5-1 and TRBV20-1.

Their cognate antigens are unknown. TCR beta cDNA libraries included unique molecular identifiers. TCRdb re-analysed the PCR reads in MiXCR, keeping a single row per CDR3 protein. The repertoire holds about 770,000 distinct CDR3 sequences, with 46% as singletons. The sequenced material came from blood. Source of these receptors: a girl between 10 and 17 years old with multiple sclerosis.

This chain links TRBV6-2 or TRBV6-3 with TRBJ2-7; the D is unclear. CDR3 length: 14 amino acids. Trimming cost V 2 bases and J 0 bases, with 8 bases left between them. CDR1 and CDR2 from the germline V gene are MNHEY and SVGEGT. The CDR3 nucleotides read TGTGCCAGCAGTTACGTCACCAGCTCCTACGAGCAGTACTTC. Protein product: CASSYVTSSYEQYF.

In this sample, this clonotype turned up a few times. This chain links TRBV20-1 with TRBJ2-1; TRBD2 is a possible D gene (6 bases). CDR3 length: 15 residues. The ends were cut back, 5 bases at V and 4 bases at J, with 18 bases in the middle. Germline CDR1 reads DFQATT; CDR2 reads SNEGSKA (reference sequence). The CDR3 DNA follows: TGCAGTGCTCGACCTCTCCGCGGGGCTTACAATGAGCAGTTCTTC. This codes for CSARPLRGAYNEQFF.

There are a few counts of this clonotype. V usage is TRBV20-1 and J usage is TRBJ2-7, with 8 bases identical to TRBD1. CDR3 length: 14 residues. Germline lookup yields CDR1 DFQATT and CDR2 SNEGSKA (reference sequence). Trimming at V came to 3 bases and at J to 4 bases, leaving 8 bases not matched to a gene. The CDR3 sequence: CSASKAGGRYEQYF. The CDR3 bases are TGCAGTGCTAGTAAGGCAGGGGGCAGGTACGAGCAGTACTTC.

The rearrangement joins TRBV29-1 to TRBJ1-4, with TRBD1 matching over 10 bases. The CDR3 loop spans 17 amino acids. Germline V gives CDR1 SQVTM, CDR2 ANQGSEA. The ends lost 6 bases at V and 0 bases at J; junction bases unmatched: 10. CDR3 bases: TGCAGCGTGTCCGGGACAGGGGTACGGGCAACTAATGAAAAACTGTTTTTT. This sequence encodes CSVSGTGVRATNEKLFF.

The J gene is TRBJ2-7, the V gene TRBV9, with 14 bases that match TRBD2. TRBJ2-5 matches the DNA end more closely, so the J call is doubtful. The CDR3 is made up of 17 amino acids. The germline V gene has CDR1 SGDLS and CDR2 YYNGEE. In DNA form, the CDR3 reads TGTGCCAGCAGCCCCCAGGGACTAGCGGGAGTGGAAGAGACCCAGTACTTC. As protein: CASSPQGLAGVEETQYF.

The rearrangement links TRBV12-3 or TRBV12-4 to TRBJ2-1; 7 nucleotides match TRBD2. After removal of 2 bases from V and 7 bases from J, the junction contained 5 bases not matched to a gene. This CDR3 has 14 residues. DNA of the CDR3: TGTGCCAGCAGTTTATTGCGGGAGTATAATGAGCAGTTCTTC. It codes for CASSLLREYNEQFF.

Note on this clonotype: At one boundary the junction diverges from the germline segment, which might be a read error. The chain is built from TRBV20-1 and TRBJ2-1, with D perhaps matching TRBD2 (5 bases). The germline V gene encodes CDR1 DFQATT and CDR2 SNEGSKA (reference sequence). This CDR3 comprises 16 residues. The CDR3 DNA reads TGCAGTGCTAAATATGGGCTAGCAGTAAGGTACACTGAGCAGTTCTTC. Translation: CSAKYGLAVRYTEQFF.

CDR3 residues: CASSILGGDTQYF. CDR3 coding DNA: TGTGCCAGCTCAATCCTAGGGGGAGATACGCAGTATTTT. The chain uses TRBV18 and TRBJ2-3; weak D call: TRBD1 (6 bases). V dropped 5 bases and J dropped 5 bases, with 11 bases sitting between them. This CDR3 spans 13 amino acids. The germline CDR1 and CDR2 sequences are KGHSH and LQKENI.

This clonotype showed up just a few times. V gene TRBV13 combines with J gene TRBJ2-7, with 12 bases lining up with TRBD2. Losses at the gene ends were 5 bases for V and 1 base for J; bases not matched to a gene: 9. Germline V gene data show CDR1 as PRHDT and CDR2 as FYEKMQ (reference sequence). This CDR3 spans 17 amino acids. As DNA, the CDR3 is TGTGCCAGCAGCCATCCGCGGACTAGCGGGATTTCCTACGAGCAGTACTTC. It codes for CASSHPRTSGISYEQYF. Full variable domain (outside the CDR3, taken from reference TRBV13 and TRBJ2-7): AAGVIQSPRHLIKEKRETATLKCYPIPRHDTVYWYQQGPGQDPQFLISFYEKMQSDKGSIPDRFSAQQFSDYHSELNMSSLELGDSALYFCASSHPRTSGISYEQYFGPGTRLTVT.

The V gene is TRBV7-2, the J gene TRBJ1-2; D uncertain. Germline V lookup: CDR1 SGHTA, CDR2 FQGNSA. The V gene lost 1 base and the J gene lost 7 bases, with 13 bases spanning the gap. The CDR3 sequence is 14 residues long. The CDR3 region has the DNA TGTGCCAGCAGCTTAGGTCGGACCCTCCGTGGCTACACCTTC. This codes for CASSLGRTLRGYTF.

V usage is TRBV5-1 and J usage is TRBJ2-1; D might be TRBD2 (6 bases). CDR1 SGHRS and CDR2 YFSETQ come from the germline V gene. V lost 2 bases and J lost 3, with 21 bases in between. The CDR3 runs to 18 residues. The chain's CDR3 is CASSFSSAGGRHYNEQFF. CDR3 in DNA: TGCGCCAGCAGCTTCTCTTCGGCCGGGGGACGACACTACAATGAGCAGTTCTTC.

This chain connects TRBV20-1 to TRBJ2-5; TRBD2 matches at 10 bases. CDR1 and CDR2 (germline): DFQATT, SNEGSKA (reference sequence). This CDR3 comprises 15 residues. V shed 2 bases, J shed 2 bases, and the junction held 5 bases outside the gene matches. CDR3 sequence: CSARTWTSGQETQYF. The DNA of the CDR3 is TGCAGTGCTAGAACCTGGACTAGCGGACAAGAGACCCAGTACTTC.

The chain uses TRBV12-3 or TRBV12-4 and TRBJ2-1, with a tentative D call TRBD2 (5 bases). With 5 bases removed from V and 8 bases from J, the gap between germline ends came to 16 bases. The CDR3 spans 14 residues. Here the CDR3 DNA reads TGTGCCAGCAGTCCATCCGGGGAAGGCGATGAGCAGTTCTTC. Translated, it gives CASSPSGEGDEQFF.

The V call is TRBV7-3, the J call TRBJ2-3, with D possibly matching TRBD1 (5 bases). Trimming pared 8 bases from V and 4 bases from J, leaving 13 bases between. Germline CDR1 and CDR2: SGHTA and FQGTGA. The CDR3 spans 13 residues. This CDR3 reads CASGPKGADTQYF. Here the CDR3 DNA reads TGTGCCAGCGGCCCCAAAGGGGCAGATACGCAGTATTTT.

There are many counts of this clonotype. The chain employs TRBV12-3 or TRBV12-4 and TRBJ2-4; D unresolved. Trimming removed 2 bases from V and 6 bases from J, with 11 bases in between. The CDR3 has 14 residues. CDR3 sequence reads: CASSLRDSTNIQYF. The CDR3 DNA sequence: TGTGCCAGCAGTTTACGAGACTCCACAAACATTCAGTACTTC.

For the CDR3, the DNA is TGTGCCACCAGCAGAGAACTAGCCTACGAGCAGTACTTC. Translating it yields CATSRELAYEQYF. This chain connects TRBV15 to TRBJ2-7; a weak D match, TRBD2 (5 bases). The CDR3 consists of 13 residues. The germline V gene encodes CDR1 LNHNV and CDR2 YYDKDF (reference sequence). V was clipped by 0 bases and J by 2 bases, with 5 bases between them.

This clonotype occurred once. The rearrangement links TRBV4-1 to TRBJ2-1; D ambiguous. Looked up from germline, CDR1 is MGHRA and CDR2 is YSYEKL. V lost 0 bases to trimming and J lost 13 bases, with 19 bases between them. The length of the CDR3 is 15 residues. The chain's CDR3 is CASSQDRHIHKTQFF. CDR3 nucleotides: TGCGCCAGCAGCCAAGATCGCCACATACACAAGACCCAGTTCTTC.

The sample holds many counts of this clonotype. V usage is TRBV20-1 and J usage is TRBJ2-3; 11 positions agree with TRBD2. CDR1 DFQATT and CDR2 SNEGSKA come from the germline V gene (reference sequence). The CDR3 sequence is 17 residues long. J was trimmed by 4 bases and V by 4 bases; bases with no gene match: 13. The CDR3 is CSATLAGEGISADTQYF. CDR3 DNA sequence: TGCAGTGCTACACTAGCGGGAGAAGGTATAAGCGCAGATACGCAGTATTTT.

The chain joins TRBV10-3 to TRBJ1-2; no definite D call. Trimming took off 4 bases at V and 8 bases at J, with 11 bases between the two ends. The CDR3 extends over 12 amino acids. Per the germline V gene, CDR1 is ENHRY and CDR2 is SYGVKD. CDR3: CAISVEGSGYTF. The CDR3 nucleotides are TGTGCCATCAGTGTGGAAGGGAGCGGCTACACCTTC.

The J gene is TRBJ2-1, the V gene TRBV29-1; the match to TRBD2 covers 7 bases. Germline-derived CDR1 and CDR2 are SQVTM and ANQGSEA. This CDR3 has 13 residues. V lost 4 bases and J lost 7; bases outside the gene matches: 7. CDR3 protein: CSVGRLATNEQFF. The CDR3 nucleotides read TGCAGCGTTGGTCGACTAGCTACGAATGAGCAGTTCTTC.

The rearrangement links TRBV20-1 to TRBJ2-1; maybe TRBD2 (5 bases). The V end was cut by 5 bases, the J end by 2 bases, with 13 bases between. This CDR3 is 14 amino acids long. Germline V lookup: CDR1 DFQATT, CDR2 SNEGSKA (reference sequence). For the CDR3, the DNA is TGCAGTGCTCCCGGACTTACAACCTACAATGAGCAGTTCTTC. Translated: CSAPGLTTYNEQFF.

This clonotype was observed a handful of times. This rearrangement joins TRBV9 to TRBJ2-7; 8 bases are shared with TRBD1. With 7 bases clipped from V and 5 bases from J, the junction kept 14 bases outside the gene matches. The CDR3 is made up of 15 amino acids. Per germline, CDR1 SGDLS and CDR2 YYNGEE. Here the CDR3 DNA reads TGTGCCAGCGCCAAGGAGACAGGGGCGCGCCACGAGCAGTACTTC. It codes for CASAKETGARHEQYF.

The chain combines TRBV6-5 with TRBJ1-4; D unclear. The germline V gene encodes CDR1 MNHEY and CDR2 SVGAGI. The CDR3 length is 14 residues. Trimming cost V 5 bases and J 3 bases, with 10 bases left between them. The CDR3 region is CASSPRLANEKLFF. DNA for the CDR3: TGTGCCAGCAGTCCCCGGCTCGCTAATGAAAAACTGTTTTTT.

This clonotype was counted a few times. The V call is TRBV7-8, the J call TRBJ2-7, with D maybe TRBD2 (6 bases). The CDR3 runs to 16 residues. Trimming cost V 2 bases and J 0 bases, with 14 bases left between them. CDR1 and CDR2 from the germline V gene are SGHVS and FQNEAQ. The CDR3 DNA reads TGTGCCAGCAGCTTACTTAGGGACTCGCCCTCCTACGAGCAGTACTTC. Its translation: CASSLLRDSPSYEQYF. The full variable domain, completed using reference TRBV7-8 and TRBJ2-7, is GAGVSQSPRYKVAKRGQDVALRCDPISGHVSLFWYQQALGQGPEFLTYFQNEAQLDKSGLPSDRFFAERPEGSVSTLKIQRTQQEDSAVYLCASSLLRDSPSYEQYFGPGTRLTVT.

This sequence joins TRBV6-6 and TRBJ2-5, with 8 bases aligning to TRBD2. Germline values: CDR1 MNHNY, CDR2 SVGAGI (reference sequence). J lost 0 bases, V lost 3 bases, and 6 bases had no gene match. The CDR3 covers 16 residues. Written as DNA, the CDR3 is TGTGCCAGCAGTTATCGTCGACTAGCGTACCAAGAGACCCAGTACTTC. Amino acid sequence: CASSYRRLAYQETQYF.

Only a few counts were recorded for this clonotype. The rearrangement joins TRBV12-3 or TRBV12-4 to TRBJ2-1; TRBD2 matches at 7 bases. With V trimmed by 3 bases and J by 5 bases, 4 bases remained unmatched. The CDR3 covers 14 residues. The CDR3 here is CASSLGGPDNEQFF. The CDR3 DNA reads TGTGCCAGCAGTTTGGGAGGGCCCGACAATGAGCAGTTCTTC.

J is TRBJ1-1 and V is TRBV12-3 or TRBV12-4, with D possibly matching TRBD1 (5 bases). The CDR3 runs to 16 residues. V was cut by 0 bases and J by 1 base, with 12 bases left in between. This CDR3 reads CASSLALGGPNTEAFF. The CDR3 DNA follows: TGTGCCAGCAGTTTAGCGCTGGGGGGTCCGAACACTGAAGCTTTCTTT.

The chain employs TRBV7-9 and TRBJ2-2; possibly TRBD2 for D (5 bases). This CDR3 contains 15 residues. The germline V and J ends were trimmed by 3 bases and 4 bases, with 12 bases remaining between them. Germline CDR1 is SEHNR and CDR2 is FQNEAQ (reference sequence). CDR3 region: CASSFLASGTGELFF. CDR3 DNA sequence: TGTGCCAGCAGCTTCCTGGCCAGCGGCACCGGGGAGCTGTTTTTT.

This chain connects TRBV29-1 to TRBJ2-4; D gene unclear. The last part of the DNA fits TRBJ2-7 better; the J call may be wrong. Germline V gene data show CDR1 as SQVTM and CDR2 as ANQGSEA. This CDR3 has 12 residues. The CDR3 here is CSGGTGQYEQYF. The CDR3 nucleotides are TGCAGCGGAGGAACGGGCCAATACGAGCAGTACTTC.

This clonotype was observed a few times. This chain connects TRBV19 to TRBJ2-1; D gene ambiguous. CDR3 size: 11 residues. V shed 3 bases and J shed 8 bases, with 5 bases lying between them. Germline V gene lookup returns CDR1 LNHDA and CDR2 SQIVND (reference sequence). CDR3 bases: TGTGCCAGTAGTATGGGATATGAGCAGTTCTTC. Protein sequence: CASSMGYEQFF.

In this sample, this clonotype turned up a few times. The rearrangement joins TRBV28 to TRBJ1-4, with a possible D match to TRBD1 (5 bases). Trimming cost V 2 bases and J 4 bases, with 11 bases left between them. Germline assignment: CDR1 MDHEN and CDR2 SYDVKM. The CDR3 extends over 15 amino acids. The CDR3 DNA is TGTGCCAGCAGTTTAGGGGACGCCTTTAATGAAAAACTGTTTTTT. Its protein product is CASSLGDAFNEKLFF.

Worth noting for this clonotype: At one end, the junction sequence differs from germline, possibly due to a read error. V gene TRBV6-1 combines with J gene TRBJ2-1, with D perhaps being TRBD1 or TRBD2 (5 bases each). Germline V lookup: CDR1 MNHNS, CDR2 SASEGT. The CDR3 covers 15 residues. CDR3 sequence: CASSEGTSPYNEQFF. The CDR3 nucleotides are TGTGCCAGTAGTGAGGGGACCAGCCCTTACAATGAGCAGTTCTTC.